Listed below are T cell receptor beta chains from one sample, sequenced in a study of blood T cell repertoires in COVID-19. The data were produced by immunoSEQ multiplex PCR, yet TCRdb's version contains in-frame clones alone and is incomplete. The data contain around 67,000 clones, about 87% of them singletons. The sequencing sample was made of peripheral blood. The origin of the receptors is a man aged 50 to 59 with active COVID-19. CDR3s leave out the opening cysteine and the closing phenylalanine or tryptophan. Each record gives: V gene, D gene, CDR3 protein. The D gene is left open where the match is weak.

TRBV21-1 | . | ASSKVGGSGELF
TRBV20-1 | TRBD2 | SASRTSGNYEQY
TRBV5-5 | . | ASTPNRARDYGYT
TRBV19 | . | ASQAVLKDEKLF
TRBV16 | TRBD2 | ASSQFGTSGNTGELF
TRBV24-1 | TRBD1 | ATSDLAGTGSLAGEQF
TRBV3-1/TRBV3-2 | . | ASSQDGAGTDTQY
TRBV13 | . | ASSFESGSRSEQY
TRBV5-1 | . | ASSLSGMEGGQPQH
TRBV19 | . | ASSAADQETQY
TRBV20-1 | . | SASSQGGTGTNYGYT